Listed below are T cell receptor beta chains from one sample, sequenced in a study of T cells in Graves' hyperthyroidism and ophthalmopathy. TCRdb reanalysed the multiplex PCR reads using MiXCR and keeps one entry per CDR3 protein. Here the sample spans roughly 570,000 distinct CDR3 sequences, around 46% being singletons. Sequencing input: peripheral blood or thyroid tissue (not recorded which). These receptors were obtained from a woman under 30 with Graves' hyperthyroidism. Both conserved end residues are part of each CDR3. The D gene is left open where the match is weak. Not all rows give a size; the values are once, few, many and, for expanded clones, a class.

V gene,clone size,CDR3 length,J gene,D gene,CDR3 DNA,CDR3 protein
TRBV10-3,once,17,TRBJ1-1,-,TGTGCCTCCCAGGGGAACCCCGATGGCGAGCAGGGTAAGGAAGCTTTCTTT,CASQGNPDGEQGKEAFF
TRBV20-1,-,14,TRBJ2-7,TRBD1,TGCAGTGCTAGGGGTAGACAGGGCCTCTACGAGCAGTACTTC,CSARGRQGLYEQYF
TRBV7-9,few,15,TRBJ2-1,TRBD2,TGTGCCAGCAGCCCTGAGCGGGAGCGCGACAATGAGCAGTTCTTC,CASSPERERDNEQFF
TRBV20-1,-,13,TRBJ2-7,-,TGCAGCGGAGACAGGGGAGGGGGCTACGAGCAGTACTTC,CSGDRGGGYEQYF
TRBV30,-,13,TRBJ2-7,TRBD2,TGTGCCTGGAGAAAAGCGGGAGTGCCTGAGCAGTACTTC,CAWRKAGVPEQYF
TRBV6-5,many,14,TRBJ1-2,-,TGTGCCAGCACGACCTTGGGGGGCGGCTATGGCTACACCTTC,CASTTLGGGYGYTF
TRBV12-3/TRBV12-4,many,15,TRBJ1-1,-,TGTGCCAGCTCCCGAAAGGGGCAGGGGAACACTGAAGCTTTCTTT,CASSRKGQGNTEAFF
TRBV28,many,16,TRBJ2-2,-,TGTGCCAGCAGTTTGTATCAGGGTTCCAACACCGGGGAGCTGTTTTTT,CASSLYQGSNTGELFF
TRBV29-1,-,13,TRBJ2-5,-,TGCAGCGTTGAAGACCGTGTTACGGAGACCCAGTACTTC,CSVEDRVTETQYF
TRBV24-1,many,14,TRBJ1-5,-,TGTGCCACCAACCCCTGGAATAGCAATCAGCCCCAGCATTTT,CATNPWNSNQPQHF
TRBV2,-,14,TRBJ2-5,TRBD1,TGTGCCAGATCCGGGACAGATAGCAATCAGCCCCAGTACTTC,CARSGTDSNQPQYF
TRBV7-8,many,14,TRBJ2-5,-,TGTGCCAGCAGCTTAGGAGAGGAGGGAGAGACCCAGTACTTC,CASSLGEEGETQYF
TRBV18,many,11,TRBJ2-5,-,TGTGCCAGCTCACCGGATGAGACCCAGTACTTC,CASSPDETQYF
TRBV18,-,16,TRBJ1-4,TRBD1,TGTGCCAGCTCACCATCCCGGACAGGGGCGAATGAAAAACTGTTTTTT,CASSPSRTGANEKLFF
TRBV5-6,many,14,TRBJ1-5,TRBD1,TGTGCCAGCAGCCAAGGGGGCCTTAGTCAGCCCCAGCATTTT,CASSQGGLSQPQHF
TRBV24-1,-,15,TRBJ1-2,TRBD1,TGTGCCACCCCTCCTAGGACAGGGAACAACTATGGCTACACCTTC,CATPPRTGNNYGYTF
TRBV12-3/TRBV12-4,few,15,TRBJ1-5,-,TGTGCCAGCACAAGGAGGGATTATAGCAATCAGCCCCAGCATTTT,CASTRRDYSNQPQHF
TRBV15,-,15,TRBJ2-5,TRBD2,TGTGCCACCAGCAACCGACTAGCGAACCAAGAGACCCAGTACTTC,CATSNRLANQETQYF
TRBV20-1,few,11,TRBJ2-1,-,TGCAGTGCTTCTAGGGTAGTTGAGCAGTTCTTC,CSASRVVEQFF
TRBV20-1,many,16,TRBJ1-2,-,TGCAGTGCTAGAGATATTTCCTGGGCAGCGAACTATGGCTACACCTTC,CSARDISWAANYGYTF
TRBV25-1,many,15,TRBJ2-6,-,TGTGCCAGCAGTGAGGGGGCCTCTGGGGCCAACGTCCTGACTTTC,CASSEGASGANVLTF
TRBV4-1,many,18,TRBJ2-7,-,TGCGCCAGCAGCCAAGACCCCTTTTTGACGGGAGACGCTTACGAGCAGTACTTC,CASSQDPFLTGDAYEQYF
TRBV5-1,-,14,TRBJ2-1,-,TGCGCCAGCAGCTCCGGCGAGGGGTACAATGAGCAGTTCTTC,CASSSGEGYNEQFF
TRBV7-3,-,11,TRBJ1-2,-,TGTGCCAGCAGCCATGGGTGGGGCTACACCTTC,CASSHGWGYTF
TRBV4-1,many,15,TRBJ1-3,-,TGCGCCAGCAGCGCCCGGGACATCTCTGGAAACACCATATATTTT,CASSARDISGNTIYF
TRBV7-2,many,13,TRBJ2-7,-,TGTGCCAGCAGCCCCCCCCCCGGACACGAGCAGTACTTC,CASSPPPGHEQYF
TRBV7-9,many,15,TRBJ2-2,TRBD1,TGTGCCAGCAGCCACAGGGGGGTAACACCCGGGGAGCTGTTTTTT,CASSHRGVTPGELFF
TRBV9,many,15,TRBJ1-3,TRBD1,TGTGCCGACTGGGGGACAGGAGCACGGAGAAACACCATATATTTT,CADWGTGARRNTIYF
TRBV7-9,-,18,TRBJ1-5,TRBD1,TGTGCCAGCAGCTGCAGTGCGCAGCCGGGACAGCCCTTTGGGCCCCAGCATTTT,CASSCSAQPGQPFGPQHF
TRBV29-1,many,17,TRBJ2-2,TRBD2,TGCAGCGTTGAGGGCACTAGCGGGAGGGCGAACACCGGGGAGCTGTTTTTT,CSVEGTSGRANTGELFF
TRBV14,-,13,TRBJ2-1,-,TGTGCCAGCAGCCAGCTGCAGGGAAATGAGCAGTTCTTC,CASSQLQGNEQFF
TRBV14,many,14,TRBJ1-2,-,TGTGCCAGCAGCCAAGTCATCGCGACCCATGGCTACACCTTC,CASSQVIATHGYTF
TRBV2,-,13,TRBJ2-7,TRBD2,TGTGCTTACATACCGGGACTATCCTACGAGCAGTACTTC,CAYIPGLSYEQYF
TRBV28,few,14,TRBJ1-2,-,TGTGCCAGCAGCCCCTACGGGGGGGGCTATGGCTACACCTTC,CASSPYGGGYGYTF
TRBV6-5,many,14,TRBJ2-7,-,TGTGCCAGCAGTTTTGACCTGGGCGGGGACGAGCAGTACTTC,CASSFDLGGDEQYF
TRBV20-1,-,17,TRBJ2-2,TRBD2,TGCAGTGCTAGAGCCAAGACTAGCGGGGCGAACACCGGGGAGCTGTTTTTT,CSARAKTSGANTGELFF
TRBV12-3/TRBV12-4,many,13,TRBJ1-1,-,TGTGCCAGCAGTTTTCGGCGGACCACAGAAGCTTTCTTT,CASSFRRTTEAFF
TRBV2,-,14,TRBJ2-1,TRBD2,TGTGCCAGCGGTGGGACTAGCGGATACAATGAGCAGTTCTTC,CASGGTSGYNEQFF
TRBV11-1,many,14,TRBJ1-1,-,TGTGCCAGCAGTAAAACCCGGGATGGGACTGAAGCTTTCTTT,CASSKTRDGTEAFF
TRBV24-1,-,16,TRBJ2-1,-,TGTGCCACCAGTGATCCTCGGGCGGCCCTTAAGAATGAGCAGTTCTTC,CATSDPRAALKNEQFF
TRBV18,-,15,TRBJ1-2,TRBD1,TGTGCCAGCTCACCACCGACAGGGGAGGACTATGGCTACACCTTC,CASSPPTGEDYGYTF
TRBV3-1,few,15,TRBJ2-7,TRBD2,TGTGCCAGCAGCCCGAGCGGGAGGAGGGTAGACGAGCAGTACTTC,CASSPSGRRVDEQYF
TRBV10-3,few,15,TRBJ2-5,TRBD2,TGTGCCATCAGTGAGACTAGCGGGAGTCAAGAGACCCAGTACTTC,CAISETSGSQETQYF